This entry describes one TCR beta chain. This sample stems from a study of OX40 agonist ivuxolimab in advanced cancers. Across the whole study: Prior anti-PD-1, anti-PD-L1 or anti-CTLA-4 therapy was allowed; about 39% had some. Partial responses were seen in three patients, one with hepatocellular carcinoma and two with cutaneous melanoma.

Sampling of blood occurred at baseline, cycle 4 day 1, and cycle 7 day 1. Trimming shortened V by 4 bases and J by 4 bases, and 16 bases separated the two germline ends. Germline CDR1 is ENHRY and CDR2 is SYGVKD. The CDR3 is 15 amino acids. Produced via immunoSEQ multiplex PCR; TCRdb's table is partial and in-frame only. The sample includes about 50,000 clones, around 82% of them seen just once. The chain is built from TRBV10-3 and TRBJ1-2; TRBD1 is a possible D gene (6 bases). The receptor comes from an adult with an advanced solid tumor such as melanoma, head and neck, liver or kidney cancer. The sequencing here drew on CD4+ or CD8+ T cells sorted from blood, taken in a trial of the OX40 agonist ivuxolimab. The CDR3 reads CAISAQQGGTYGYTF. CDR3 nucleotides: TGTGCCATCAGTGCACAACAGGGTGGGACCTATGGCTACACCTTC.